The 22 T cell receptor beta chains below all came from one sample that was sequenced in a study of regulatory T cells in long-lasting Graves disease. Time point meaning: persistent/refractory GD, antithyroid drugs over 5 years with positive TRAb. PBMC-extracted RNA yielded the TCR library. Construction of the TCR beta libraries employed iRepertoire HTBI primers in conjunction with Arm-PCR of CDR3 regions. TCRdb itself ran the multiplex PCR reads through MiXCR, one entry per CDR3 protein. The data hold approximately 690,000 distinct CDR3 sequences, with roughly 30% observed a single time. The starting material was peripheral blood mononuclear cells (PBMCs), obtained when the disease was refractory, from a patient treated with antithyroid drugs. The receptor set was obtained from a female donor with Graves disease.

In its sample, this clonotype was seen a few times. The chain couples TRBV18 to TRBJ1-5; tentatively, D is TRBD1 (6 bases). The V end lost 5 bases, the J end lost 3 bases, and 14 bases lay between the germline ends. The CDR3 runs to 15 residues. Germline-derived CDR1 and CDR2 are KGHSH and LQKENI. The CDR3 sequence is CASSETTGNNQPQHF. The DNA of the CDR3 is TGTGCCAGCTCAGAGACGACAGGTAACAATCAGCCCCAGCATTTT.

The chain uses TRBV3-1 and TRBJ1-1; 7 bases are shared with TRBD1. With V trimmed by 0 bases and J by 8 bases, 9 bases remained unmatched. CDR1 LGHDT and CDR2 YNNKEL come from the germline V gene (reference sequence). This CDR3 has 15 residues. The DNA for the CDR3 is TGTGCCAGCAGCCAAGATATGGACAGGCCCTCGGAAGCTTTCTTT. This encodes CASSQDMDRPSEAFF.

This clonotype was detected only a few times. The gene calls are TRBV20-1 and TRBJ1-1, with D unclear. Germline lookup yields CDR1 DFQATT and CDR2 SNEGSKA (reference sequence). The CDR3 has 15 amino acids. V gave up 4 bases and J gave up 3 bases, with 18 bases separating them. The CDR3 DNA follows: TGCAGTGCTAACCCCCTAGGCGGGCGAGACACTGAAGCTTTCTTT. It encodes CSANPLGGRDTEAFF.

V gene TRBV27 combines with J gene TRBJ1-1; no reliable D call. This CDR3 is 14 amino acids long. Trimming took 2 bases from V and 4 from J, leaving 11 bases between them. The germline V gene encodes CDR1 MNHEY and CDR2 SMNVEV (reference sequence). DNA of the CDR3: TGTGCCAGCAGTTTAGCGGTGGCGGGCACTGAAGCTTTCTTT. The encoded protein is CASSLAVAGTEAFF.

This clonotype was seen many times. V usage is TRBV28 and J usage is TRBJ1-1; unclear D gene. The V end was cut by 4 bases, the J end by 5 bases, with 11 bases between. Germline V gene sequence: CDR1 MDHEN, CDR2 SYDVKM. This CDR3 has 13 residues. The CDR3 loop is CASSSVEMTEAFF. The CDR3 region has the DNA TGTGCCAGCAGTTCGGTGGAGATGACTGAAGCTTTCTTT.

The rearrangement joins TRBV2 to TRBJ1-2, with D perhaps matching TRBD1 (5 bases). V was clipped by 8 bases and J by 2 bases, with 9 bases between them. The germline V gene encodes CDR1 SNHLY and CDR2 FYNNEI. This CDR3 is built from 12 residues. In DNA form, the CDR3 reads TGTGCCAGCCCCCCAGGGAACTATGGCTACACCTTC. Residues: CASPPGNYGYTF.

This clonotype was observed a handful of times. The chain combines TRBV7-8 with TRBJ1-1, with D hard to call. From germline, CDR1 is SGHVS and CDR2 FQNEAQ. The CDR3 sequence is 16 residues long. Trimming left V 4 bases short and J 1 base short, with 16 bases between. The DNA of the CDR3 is TGTGCCAGCAGCTACCGGACCTCAACGGGGAACACTGAAGCTTTCTTT. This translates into CASSYRTSTGNTEAFF.

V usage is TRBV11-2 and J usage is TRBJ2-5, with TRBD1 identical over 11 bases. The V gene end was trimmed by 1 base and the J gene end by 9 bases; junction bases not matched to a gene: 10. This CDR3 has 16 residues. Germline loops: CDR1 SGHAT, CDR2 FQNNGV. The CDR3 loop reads CASSLAVDRGRVPQYF. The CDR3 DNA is TGTGCCAGCAGCTTAGCAGTGGACAGGGGGCGTGTGCCCCAGTACTTC.

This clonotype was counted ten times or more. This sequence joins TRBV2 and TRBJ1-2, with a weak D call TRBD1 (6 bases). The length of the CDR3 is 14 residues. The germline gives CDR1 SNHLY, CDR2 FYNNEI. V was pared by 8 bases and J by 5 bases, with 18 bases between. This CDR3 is CASRSRGQGYGYTF. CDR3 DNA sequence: TGTGCCAGCCGCAGCAGGGGCCAGGGATATGGCTACACCTTC.

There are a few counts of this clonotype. The CDR3 DNA sequence: TGTGCCAGCAGTTTTCGTAGGGCACGCTACGAGCAGTACTTC. It translates to CASSFRRARYEQYF. This sequence joins TRBV27 and TRBJ2-7; D remains ambiguous. Germline V CDR1 and CDR2: MNHEY, SMNVEV (reference sequence). V dropped 3 bases and J dropped 3 bases, with 12 bases sitting between them. CDR3 length equals 14 residues.

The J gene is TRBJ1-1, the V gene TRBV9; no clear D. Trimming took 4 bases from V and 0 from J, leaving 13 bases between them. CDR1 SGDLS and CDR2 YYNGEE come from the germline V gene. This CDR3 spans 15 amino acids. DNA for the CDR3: TGTGCCAGCAGCTCGACGGGAGCCATGAACACTGAAGCTTTCTTT. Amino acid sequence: CASSSTGAMNTEAFF.

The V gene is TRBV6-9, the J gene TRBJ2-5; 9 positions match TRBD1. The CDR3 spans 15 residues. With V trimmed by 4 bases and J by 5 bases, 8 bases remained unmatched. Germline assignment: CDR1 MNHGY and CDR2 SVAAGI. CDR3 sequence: CASSFPGTGPETQYF. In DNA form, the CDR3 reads TGTGCCAGCAGTTTCCCCGGGACAGGGCCGGAGACCCAGTACTTC.

The CDR3 nucleotides are TGTGCCAGCAGCCGGACTAGCGAGCCTCAAGAGACCCAGTACTTC. Translating it yields CASSRTSEPQETQYF. The chain joins TRBV7-2 to TRBJ2-5; 9 nucleotides agree with TRBD2. This CDR3 has 15 residues. With V trimmed by 5 bases and J by 2 bases, 6 bases remained unmatched. Germline CDR1 is SGHTA and CDR2 is FQGNSA.

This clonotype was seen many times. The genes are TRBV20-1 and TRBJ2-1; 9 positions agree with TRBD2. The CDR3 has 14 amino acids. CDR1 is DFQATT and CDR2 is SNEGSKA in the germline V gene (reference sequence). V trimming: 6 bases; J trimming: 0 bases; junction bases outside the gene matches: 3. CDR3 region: CSATLAGSYNEQFF. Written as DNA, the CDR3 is TGCAGTGCCACACTAGCGGGCTCCTACAATGAGCAGTTCTTC.

CDR3 nucleotide sequence: TGTGCCATCAGTACAGGGGGGGACACTGAAGCTTTCTTT. Protein product: CAISTGGDTEAFF. The chain couples TRBV10-3 to TRBJ1-1; 8 nucleotides match TRBD1. Losses at the gene ends were 5 bases for V and 3 bases for J; bases not matched to a gene: 2. Germline V gene lookup returns CDR1 ENHRY and CDR2 SYGVKD. The CDR3 is 13 residues long.

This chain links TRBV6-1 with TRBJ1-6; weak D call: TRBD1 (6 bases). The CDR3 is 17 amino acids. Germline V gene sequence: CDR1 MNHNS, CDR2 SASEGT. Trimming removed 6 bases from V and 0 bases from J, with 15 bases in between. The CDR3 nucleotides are TGTGCCAGCAGGACAAACACAGGGAGCTCCTATAATTCACCCCTCCACTTT. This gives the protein CASRTNTGSSYNSPLHF.

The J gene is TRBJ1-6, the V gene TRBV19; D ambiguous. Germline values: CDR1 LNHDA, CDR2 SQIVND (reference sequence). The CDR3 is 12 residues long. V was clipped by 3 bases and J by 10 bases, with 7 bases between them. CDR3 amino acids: CASSIVGSPLHF. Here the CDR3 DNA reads TGTGCCAGTAGTATCGTGGGCTCACCCCTCCACTTT. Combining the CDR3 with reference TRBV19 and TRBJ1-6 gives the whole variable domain DGGITQSPKYLFRKEGQNVTLSCEQNLNHDAMYWYRQDPGQGLRLIYYSQIVNDFQKGDIAEGYSVSREKKESFPLTVTSAQKNPTAFYLCASSIVGSPLHFGNGTRLTVT.

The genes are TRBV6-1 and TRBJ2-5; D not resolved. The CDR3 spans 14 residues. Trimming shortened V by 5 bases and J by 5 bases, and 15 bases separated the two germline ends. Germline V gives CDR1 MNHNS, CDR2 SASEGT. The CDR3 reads CASSTSQRAETQYF. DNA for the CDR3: TGTGCCAGCAGTACTTCCCAGCGCGCTGAGACCCAGTACTTC.

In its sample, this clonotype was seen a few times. CDR3 bases: TGTGCTAGTGGTTTGTTCAGGGATAGCAATCAGCCCCAGCATTTT. Translated: CASGLFRDSNQPQHF. V usage is TRBV12-5 and J usage is TRBJ1-5, with a weak D call TRBD1 (5 bases). V lost 2 bases, J lost 0 bases, and 8 bases lay in between. This CDR3 has 15 amino acids. The germline CDR1 and CDR2 sequences are LGHNT and FRNRAP.

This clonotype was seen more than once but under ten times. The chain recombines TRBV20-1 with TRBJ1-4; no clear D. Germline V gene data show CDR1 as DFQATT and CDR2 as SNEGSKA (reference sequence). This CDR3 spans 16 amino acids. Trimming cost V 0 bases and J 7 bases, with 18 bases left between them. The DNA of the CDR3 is TGCAGTGCTAGAGAGGCAGGATCGGTGGGTGTTGAAAAACTGTTTTTT. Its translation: CSAREAGSVGVEKLFF.

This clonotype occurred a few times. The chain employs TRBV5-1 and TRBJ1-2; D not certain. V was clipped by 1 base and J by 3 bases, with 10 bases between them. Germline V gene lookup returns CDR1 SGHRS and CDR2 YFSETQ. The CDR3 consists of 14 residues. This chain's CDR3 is CASSLPGDDYGYTF. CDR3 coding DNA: TGCGCCAGCAGCTTGCCCGGGGATGACTATGGCTACACCTTC.

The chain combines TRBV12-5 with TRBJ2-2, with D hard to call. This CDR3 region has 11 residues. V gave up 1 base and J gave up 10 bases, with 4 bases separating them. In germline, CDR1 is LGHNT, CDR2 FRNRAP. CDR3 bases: TGTGCTAGTGGTTTGGACATGGAGCTGTTTTTT. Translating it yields CASGLDMELFF.